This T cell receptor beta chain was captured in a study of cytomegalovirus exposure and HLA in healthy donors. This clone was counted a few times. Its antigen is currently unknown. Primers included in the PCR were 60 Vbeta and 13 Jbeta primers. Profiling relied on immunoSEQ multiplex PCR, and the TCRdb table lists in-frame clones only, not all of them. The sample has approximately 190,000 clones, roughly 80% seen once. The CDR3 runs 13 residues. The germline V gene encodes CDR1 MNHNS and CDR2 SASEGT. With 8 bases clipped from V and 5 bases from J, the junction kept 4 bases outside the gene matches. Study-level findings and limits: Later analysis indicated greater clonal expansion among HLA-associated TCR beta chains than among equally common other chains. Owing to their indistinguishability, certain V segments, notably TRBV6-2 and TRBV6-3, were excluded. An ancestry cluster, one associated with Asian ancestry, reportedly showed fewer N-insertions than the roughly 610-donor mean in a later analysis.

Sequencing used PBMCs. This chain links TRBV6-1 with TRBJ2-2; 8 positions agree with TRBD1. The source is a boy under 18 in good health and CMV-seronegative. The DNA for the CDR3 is TGTGCCAGCTCAGGGGGCGCGACCGGGGAGCTGTTTTTT. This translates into CASSGGATGELFF.